The 18 T cell receptor beta chains in this list originate from one sample, sequenced in a study of T cell responses to AZD1222 COVID-19 vaccine. TCRdb's table, derived via immunoSEQ multiplex PCR, lists solely in-frame clones and lacks some. The sample yields roughly 80,000 clones, roughly 80% seen once. Source: peripheral blood, taken on day 0 of AZD1222 vaccination. All receptors come from an adult in good health.

The J gene is TRBJ2-3, the V gene TRBV2, with 9 bases aligning to TRBD1. Trimming took 6 bases from V and 3 from J; bases not matched to a gene: 4. Germline loops: CDR1 SNHLY, CDR2 FYNNEI. There are 14 residues in the CDR3. In DNA, the CDR3 is TGTGCCAGCAGGCACAGGGGGCCGACAGATACGCAGTATTTT. It translates to CASRHRGPTDTQYF.

This clone came up a few times. The chain couples TRBV27 to TRBJ2-3; 13 nucleotides agree with TRBD2. The ends lost 2 bases at V and 3 bases at J; junction bases unmatched: 2. CDR1 and CDR2 from the germline V gene are MNHEY and SMNVEV (reference sequence). This CDR3 has 16 amino acids. The CDR3 DNA reads TGTGCCAGCAGTTTAACTAGCGGGGGGGGAACAGATACGCAGTATTTT. Translating gives CASSLTSGGGTDTQYF.

V is TRBV19 and J is TRBJ1-5; 8 positions agree with TRBD1. J gave up 5 bases and V 8 bases, and 8 bases lay outside the gene matches. CDR1 is LNHDA and CDR2 is SQIVND in the germline V gene (reference sequence). This CDR3 region has 14 residues. The CDR3 is CASRPGGGDQPQHF. In nucleotides, the CDR3 is TGTGCCAGTCGTCCAGGGGGCGGCGATCAGCCCCAGCATTTT. Full variable domain (remainder filled in from reference TRBV19 and TRBJ1-5): DGGITQSPKYLFRKEGQNVTLSCEQNLNHDAMYWYRQDPGQGLRLIYYSQIVNDFQKGDIAEGYSVSREKKESFPLTVTSAQKNPTAFYLCASRPGGGDQPQHFGDGTRLSIL.

V and J are TRBV10-2 and TRBJ2-6; D is perhaps TRBD1 (6 bases). The V end was cut by 7 bases, the J end by 1 base, with 11 bases between. This CDR3 comprises 15 residues. Per germline, CDR1 WSHSY and CDR2 SAAADI. The CDR3 loop reads CASIAGVSGANVLTF. The CDR3 coding sequence is TGCGCCAGCATTGCAGGGGTGTCTGGGGCCAACGTCCTGACTTTC.

Remarks on this clone: One end of the junction does not line up with germline, which may come from a read error. The chain uses TRBV2 and TRBJ1-2, with 7 bases lining up with TRBD1. The CDR3 extends over 16 amino acids. Germline V CDR1 and CDR2: SNHLY, FYNNEI. Here the CDR3 reads CASIEKRDRSGYGYTF. In DNA, the CDR3 is TGTGCCAGCATTGAAAAGCGGGACAGATCGGGCTATGGCTACACCTTC.

This clone was seen just once. The chain links TRBV7-2 to TRBJ1-3; 11 bases map to TRBD1. V was pared by 2 bases and J by 8 bases, with 8 bases of the junction left unmatched. The CDR3 covers 16 residues. Per the germline V gene, CDR1 is SGHTA and CDR2 is FQGNSA. CDR3 residues: CASSLWGQGGSDTIYF. CDR3 nucleotides: TGTGCCAGCAGCTTATGGGGACAGGGGGGATCGGACACCATATATTTT.

This clone was detected a few times. The chain recombines TRBV6-2 or TRBV6-3 with TRBJ1-5; 7 bases agree with TRBD1. The germline V gene encodes CDR1 MNHEY and CDR2 SVGEGT. The CDR3 is 14 residues long. The junction had 7 bases not matched to a gene; V was cut back by 6 bases and J by 5 bases. The CDR3 region is CASSLQGQYQPQHF. The CDR3 nucleotides are TGTGCCAGCAGCCTACAGGGGCAGTATCAGCCCCAGCATTTT.

The rearrangement joins TRBV5-4 to TRBJ1-2; a possible D gene is TRBD1 (5 bases). The CDR3 sequence is 14 residues long. The germline V gene has CDR1 SGHNT and CDR2 YYREEE (reference sequence). Trimming stripped 0 bases from V and 3 bases from J, with 9 bases between. Here the CDR3 DNA reads TGTGCCAGCAGCTTGGATAGGGGCGACTATGGCTACACCTTC. It is translated as CASSLDRGDYGYTF. Combining the CDR3 with reference TRBV5-4 and TRBJ1-2 gives the whole variable domain ETGVTQSPTHLIKTRGQQVTLRCSSQSGHNTVSWYQQALGQGPQFIFQYYREEENGRGNFPPRFSGLQFPNYSSELNVNALELDDSALYLCASSLDRGDYGYTFGSGTRLTVV.

In this sample, this clone turned up a few times. The rearrangement joins TRBV4-3 to TRBJ2-3; D gene unclear. V was clipped by 0 bases and J by 5 bases, with 12 bases between them. The germline V gene encodes CDR1 LGHNA and CDR2 YSLEER. The CDR3 runs 15 residues. The CDR3: CASSQERGQGDTQYF. CDR3 bases: TGCGCCAGCAGCCAAGAGCGTGGGCAAGGAGATACGCAGTATTTT.

The rearrangement uses TRBV9 and TRBJ1-2; the match to TRBD1 covers 7 bases. Germline V gene lookup returns CDR1 SGDLS and CDR2 YYNGEE. The CDR3 has 17 amino acids. Germline trimming cut 3 bases from V and 0 bases from J; bases unmatched to any gene: 11. The CDR3 nucleotides read TGTGCCAGCAGCGGATCGGGGCTTACAGGGGCTAACTATGGCTACACCTTC. Its protein is CASSGSGLTGANYGYTF.

There are many counts of this clone. This rearrangement joins TRBV6-2 or TRBV6-3 to TRBJ1-2; tentative D call: TRBD1 (5 bases). This CDR3 comprises 16 residues. Germline-derived CDR1 and CDR2 are MNHEY and SVGEGT. The V end was cut by 0 bases, the J end by 6 bases, with 17 bases between. The CDR3 region is CASSYSGPTARDGYTF. For the CDR3, the DNA is TGTGCCAGCAGTTACTCGGGACCAACAGCGAGGGATGGCTACACCTTC.

This rearrangement joins TRBV7-9 to TRBJ1-5; weak D call: TRBD1 (5 bases). This CDR3 is 16 amino acids long. V dropped 3 bases and J dropped 0 bases, with 12 bases sitting between them. CDR1 is SEHNR, CDR2 FQNEAQ, per germline (reference sequence). CDR3 protein: CASSFTTGDSNQPQHF. The DNA for the CDR3 is TGTGCCAGCAGCTTCACCACAGGAGATAGCAATCAGCCCCAGCATTTT.

The chain uses TRBV9 and TRBJ2-5, with 7 bases identical to TRBD1. V was pared by 3 bases and J by 1 base, with 6 bases of the junction left unmatched. The V gene's germline CDR1 is SGDLS and CDR2 YYNGEE. This CDR3 region has 15 residues. The CDR3 region has the DNA TGTGCCAGCAGCGCCTCCGGGACAGCCCAAGAGACCCAGTACTTC. Translated, it gives CASSASGTAQETQYF.

CDR3 sequence (DNA): TGTGCCAGCAGCTTGTCGGGGACAGATACGCAGTATTTT. Protein product: CASSLSGTDTQYF. The rearrangement links TRBV5-4 to TRBJ2-3; D is possibly TRBD2 (5 bases). V lost 1 base and J 3 bases, leaving 6 bases between the germline ends. CDR1 and CDR2 from the germline V gene are SGHNT and YYREEE (reference sequence). This CDR3 has 13 residues. The full variable domain, rest sourced from reference TRBV5-4 and TRBJ2-3, is ETGVTQSPTHLIKTRGQQVTLRCSSQSGHNTVSWYQQALGQGPQFIFQYYREEENGRGNFPPRFSGLQFPNYSSELNVNALELDDSALYLCASSLSGTDTQYFGPGTRLTVL.

The rearrangement uses TRBV3-1 (or the pseudogene TRBV3-2) and TRBJ1-2; the match to TRBD1 covers 11 bases. This CDR3 comprises 13 residues. J lost 7 bases, V lost 4 bases, and 2 bases had no gene match. Germline V gives CDR1 LGHDT, CDR2 YNNKEL (reference sequence). The CDR3 region has the DNA TGTGCCAGCAGCCCCGGGACAGGGGGTGGCTACACCTTC. Amino acids: CASSPGTGGGYTF.

This clone was recorded only once. The CDR3 nucleotides are TGCGCCAGCAGCCCGGGACAGGGGGCTAACTATGGCTACACCTTC. The encoded protein is CASSPGQGANYGYTF. This chain joins TRBV4-3 and TRBJ1-2; the match to TRBD1 covers 11 bases. Looked up from germline, CDR1 is LGHNA and CDR2 is YSLEER. CDR3 size: 15 residues. With V trimmed by 4 bases and J by 0 bases, 1 base remained unmatched.

The gene calls are TRBV5-1 and TRBJ1-2; unclear D gene. The CDR3 is made up of 12 amino acids. The V and J ends lost 5 bases and 6 bases respectively, with 11 bases between them. Germline V gene data show CDR1 as SGHRS and CDR2 as YFSETQ. In DNA, the CDR3 is TGCGCCAGCAGGTCCTCCGACGATGGCTACACCTTC. Encoded protein: CASRSSDDGYTF.

The chain is built from TRBV27 and TRBJ1-3; D unclear. V shed 3 bases and J shed 0 bases, with 15 bases lying between them. The CDR3 consists of 17 residues. CDR1 is MNHEY and CDR2 is SMNVEV in the germline V gene (reference sequence). The CDR3 region has the DNA TGTGCCAGCAGTTTCCCTCGTTGGATGAGCTCTGGAAACACCATATATTTT. Translating gives CASSFPRWMSSGNTIYF.